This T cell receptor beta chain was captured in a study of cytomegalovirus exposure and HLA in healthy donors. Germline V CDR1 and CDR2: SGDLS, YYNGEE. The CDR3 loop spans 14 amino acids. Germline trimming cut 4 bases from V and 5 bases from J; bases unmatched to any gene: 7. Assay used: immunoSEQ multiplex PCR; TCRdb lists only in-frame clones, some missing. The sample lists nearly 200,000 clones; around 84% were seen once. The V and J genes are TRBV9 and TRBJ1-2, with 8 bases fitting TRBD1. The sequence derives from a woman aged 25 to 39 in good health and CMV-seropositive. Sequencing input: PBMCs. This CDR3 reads CASSLDRVRYGYTF. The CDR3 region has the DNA TGTGCCAGCAGCCTGGACAGGGTGAGGTATGGCTACACCTTC.